These T cell receptor beta chains were read from a single sample in a study of cytomegalovirus exposure and HLA in healthy donors. The data were produced by immunoSEQ multiplex PCR, yet TCRdb's version contains in-frame clones alone and is incomplete. The sample records around 130,000 clones, around 85% being singletons. The material sequenced was PBMCs. The receptors stem from a woman between 25 and 40 years old in good health and CMV-seropositive. The CDR3 runs from the conserved cysteine through the conserved F or W. Fields, in order: D gene, V gene, CDR3 length, J gene, clone size, CDR3 protein, CDR3 DNA. A D gene is named only where the DNA matches it firmly. Part of the rows lack a size; the others show once, few, many or a class for expanded clones.

-,TRBV12-2,17,TRBJ1-5,few,CASRQDRVRRSNQPQHF,TGTGCAAGTCGTCAGGACAGGGTAAGGAGGAGCAATCAGCCCCAGCATTTT
-,TRBV27,14,TRBJ1-2,-,CASTFLGGSYGYTF,TGTGCCAGCACTTTCTTAGGGGGTAGCTATGGCTACACCTTC
-,TRBV7-3,14,TRBJ1-5,-,CASSLTGGPQPQHF,TGTGCCAGCAGCTTAACGGGGGGGCCCCAGCCCCAGCATTTT
-,TRBV19,13,TRBJ1-6,-,CASREAGNSPLHF,TGTGCCAGTAGGGAAGCGGGGAATTCACCCCTCCACTTT
-,TRBV28,12,TRBJ1-1,-,CASSLSHTEAFF,TGTGCCAGCAGTTTATCTCACACTGAAGCTTTCTTT
-,TRBV19,14,TRBJ2-7,-,CASSITDSAYEQYF,TGTGCCAGTAGTATAACCGACAGCGCCTACGAGCAGTACTTC
-,TRBV30,11,TRBJ2-7,few,CAWGEFYEQYF,TGTGCCTGGGGGGAGTTCTACGAGCAGTACTTC
-,TRBV30,15,TRBJ2-2,-,CAWSGRGGRTGELFF,TGTGCCTGGAGTGGACGGGGAGGTAGGACCGGGGAGCTGTTTTTT
TRBD1,TRBV6-4,16,TRBJ1-2,-,CASNGTGGQANYGYTF,TGTGCCAGCAATGGGACAGGGGGACAAGCTAACTATGGCTACACCTTC
-,TRBV11-2,13,TRBJ1-1,-,CASSLGLDTEAFF,TGTGCCAGCAGCTTAGGACTGGACACTGAAGCTTTCTTT
-,TRBV11-2,13,TRBJ1-2,-,CASSLSLTYGYTF,TGTGCCAGCAGCCTGTCCCTAACCTATGGCTACACCTTC
-,TRBV4-1,18,TRBJ1-5,few,CASSQRATGVNSNQPQHF,TGCGCCAGCAGCCAAAGGGCCACGGGGGTGAATAGCAATCAGCCCCAGCATTTT
-,TRBV2,15,TRBJ1-1,-,CASSEGGGIGPEAFF,TGTGCCAGCAGTGAAGGGGGAGGAATAGGACCTGAAGCTTTCTTT
-,TRBV29-1,12,TRBJ1-1,-,CSVQGWVTEAFF,TGCAGCGTCCAGGGTTGGGTCACTGAAGCTTTCTTT
-,TRBV29-1,10,TRBJ2-7,-,CSAGGDEQYF,TGCAGCGCCGGAGGCGACGAGCAGTACTTC
TRBD2,TRBV6-1,16,TRBJ2-3,-,CASSEGYGGSTDTQYF,TGTGCCAGCAGTGAAGGGTACGGGGGGAGCACAGATACGCAGTATTTT